This T cell receptor (beta chain) stems from a study of CD8 T cells in Susac syndrome. Study outcomes and limitations: The study acknowledged a relatively small number of individuals in its TCR sequencing and HLA analysis.

An input of about 0.5 to 1 ug of RNA was subjected to reverse transcription using random hexamers. TCRdb called the immunoSEQ multiplex PCR reads again in MiXCR, with one record for every CDR3 protein. The data contain 200,000 to 250,000 distinct CDR3 sequences, approximately 95% of them singletons. This CDR3 comprises 16 residues. The J segment lost 8 bases and the V segment lost 2 bases, leaving 9 bases of the junction unmatched. Germline loops: CDR1 MNHNY, CDR2 SVGAGI (reference sequence). A remark on this clonotype: Antigen: not known.

The multiple sclerosis controls, all treatment-naive patients, had relapsing-remitting disease that was stable or active. FACS was used to enrich TEMRA cells, whereas the CD8+ and CD4+ T cells were obtained by negative isolation. The TCR sequence derives from a human donor with multiple sclerosis. The sample consisted of CD4+ T cells from PBMCs. The gene calls are TRBV6-6 and TRBJ1-6; TRBD1 aligns across 7 bases. The DNA for the CDR3 is TGTGCCAGCAGTTACGGTACGGACAGGCGGGATTCACCCCTCCACTTT. Encoded protein: CASSYGTDRRDSPLHF.